The clone carrying this T cell receptor (beta chain) was recorded many times. What it binds is not known. Thyroid surgery had not been preceded by any treatment in any patient. This entry belongs to a study of metastatic and nonmetastatic thyroid tumors. Turning to the study itself: Comparison of repertoires was carried out across blood and tumor or nodule tissue from malignant and benign thyroid patients.

Study-wide results and limits: Within blood and tumor, benign nodules reportedly had significantly lower TCR beta diversity than malignant thyroid tumors did.

In germline, CDR1 is SGHRS, CDR2 YFSETQ. CDR3 length: 12 residues. V was cut by 1 base and J by 7 bases, with 6 bases left in between. Original methodology: Across clinicopathological groups, CDR3 differences served as the basis for building a distant-metastasis classifier for papillary thyroid cancer. TCRdb re-called the PCR reads via MiXCR. The V and J calls were determined by TCRdb, not by the authors. Among about 60,000 clones listed, about a sixth were seen once. Sample: blood. This chain connects TRBV5-1 to TRBJ2-1; D remains ambiguous. This sequence was found in a male donor with papillary thyroid cancer or a benign thyroid nodule (not recorded which). Some clones in this sample may be carry-over from other donors' samples. CDR3 in amino acids: CASSLILNEQFF. As DNA, the CDR3 is TGCGCCAGCAGCTTGATCTTAAATGAGCAGTTCTTC.